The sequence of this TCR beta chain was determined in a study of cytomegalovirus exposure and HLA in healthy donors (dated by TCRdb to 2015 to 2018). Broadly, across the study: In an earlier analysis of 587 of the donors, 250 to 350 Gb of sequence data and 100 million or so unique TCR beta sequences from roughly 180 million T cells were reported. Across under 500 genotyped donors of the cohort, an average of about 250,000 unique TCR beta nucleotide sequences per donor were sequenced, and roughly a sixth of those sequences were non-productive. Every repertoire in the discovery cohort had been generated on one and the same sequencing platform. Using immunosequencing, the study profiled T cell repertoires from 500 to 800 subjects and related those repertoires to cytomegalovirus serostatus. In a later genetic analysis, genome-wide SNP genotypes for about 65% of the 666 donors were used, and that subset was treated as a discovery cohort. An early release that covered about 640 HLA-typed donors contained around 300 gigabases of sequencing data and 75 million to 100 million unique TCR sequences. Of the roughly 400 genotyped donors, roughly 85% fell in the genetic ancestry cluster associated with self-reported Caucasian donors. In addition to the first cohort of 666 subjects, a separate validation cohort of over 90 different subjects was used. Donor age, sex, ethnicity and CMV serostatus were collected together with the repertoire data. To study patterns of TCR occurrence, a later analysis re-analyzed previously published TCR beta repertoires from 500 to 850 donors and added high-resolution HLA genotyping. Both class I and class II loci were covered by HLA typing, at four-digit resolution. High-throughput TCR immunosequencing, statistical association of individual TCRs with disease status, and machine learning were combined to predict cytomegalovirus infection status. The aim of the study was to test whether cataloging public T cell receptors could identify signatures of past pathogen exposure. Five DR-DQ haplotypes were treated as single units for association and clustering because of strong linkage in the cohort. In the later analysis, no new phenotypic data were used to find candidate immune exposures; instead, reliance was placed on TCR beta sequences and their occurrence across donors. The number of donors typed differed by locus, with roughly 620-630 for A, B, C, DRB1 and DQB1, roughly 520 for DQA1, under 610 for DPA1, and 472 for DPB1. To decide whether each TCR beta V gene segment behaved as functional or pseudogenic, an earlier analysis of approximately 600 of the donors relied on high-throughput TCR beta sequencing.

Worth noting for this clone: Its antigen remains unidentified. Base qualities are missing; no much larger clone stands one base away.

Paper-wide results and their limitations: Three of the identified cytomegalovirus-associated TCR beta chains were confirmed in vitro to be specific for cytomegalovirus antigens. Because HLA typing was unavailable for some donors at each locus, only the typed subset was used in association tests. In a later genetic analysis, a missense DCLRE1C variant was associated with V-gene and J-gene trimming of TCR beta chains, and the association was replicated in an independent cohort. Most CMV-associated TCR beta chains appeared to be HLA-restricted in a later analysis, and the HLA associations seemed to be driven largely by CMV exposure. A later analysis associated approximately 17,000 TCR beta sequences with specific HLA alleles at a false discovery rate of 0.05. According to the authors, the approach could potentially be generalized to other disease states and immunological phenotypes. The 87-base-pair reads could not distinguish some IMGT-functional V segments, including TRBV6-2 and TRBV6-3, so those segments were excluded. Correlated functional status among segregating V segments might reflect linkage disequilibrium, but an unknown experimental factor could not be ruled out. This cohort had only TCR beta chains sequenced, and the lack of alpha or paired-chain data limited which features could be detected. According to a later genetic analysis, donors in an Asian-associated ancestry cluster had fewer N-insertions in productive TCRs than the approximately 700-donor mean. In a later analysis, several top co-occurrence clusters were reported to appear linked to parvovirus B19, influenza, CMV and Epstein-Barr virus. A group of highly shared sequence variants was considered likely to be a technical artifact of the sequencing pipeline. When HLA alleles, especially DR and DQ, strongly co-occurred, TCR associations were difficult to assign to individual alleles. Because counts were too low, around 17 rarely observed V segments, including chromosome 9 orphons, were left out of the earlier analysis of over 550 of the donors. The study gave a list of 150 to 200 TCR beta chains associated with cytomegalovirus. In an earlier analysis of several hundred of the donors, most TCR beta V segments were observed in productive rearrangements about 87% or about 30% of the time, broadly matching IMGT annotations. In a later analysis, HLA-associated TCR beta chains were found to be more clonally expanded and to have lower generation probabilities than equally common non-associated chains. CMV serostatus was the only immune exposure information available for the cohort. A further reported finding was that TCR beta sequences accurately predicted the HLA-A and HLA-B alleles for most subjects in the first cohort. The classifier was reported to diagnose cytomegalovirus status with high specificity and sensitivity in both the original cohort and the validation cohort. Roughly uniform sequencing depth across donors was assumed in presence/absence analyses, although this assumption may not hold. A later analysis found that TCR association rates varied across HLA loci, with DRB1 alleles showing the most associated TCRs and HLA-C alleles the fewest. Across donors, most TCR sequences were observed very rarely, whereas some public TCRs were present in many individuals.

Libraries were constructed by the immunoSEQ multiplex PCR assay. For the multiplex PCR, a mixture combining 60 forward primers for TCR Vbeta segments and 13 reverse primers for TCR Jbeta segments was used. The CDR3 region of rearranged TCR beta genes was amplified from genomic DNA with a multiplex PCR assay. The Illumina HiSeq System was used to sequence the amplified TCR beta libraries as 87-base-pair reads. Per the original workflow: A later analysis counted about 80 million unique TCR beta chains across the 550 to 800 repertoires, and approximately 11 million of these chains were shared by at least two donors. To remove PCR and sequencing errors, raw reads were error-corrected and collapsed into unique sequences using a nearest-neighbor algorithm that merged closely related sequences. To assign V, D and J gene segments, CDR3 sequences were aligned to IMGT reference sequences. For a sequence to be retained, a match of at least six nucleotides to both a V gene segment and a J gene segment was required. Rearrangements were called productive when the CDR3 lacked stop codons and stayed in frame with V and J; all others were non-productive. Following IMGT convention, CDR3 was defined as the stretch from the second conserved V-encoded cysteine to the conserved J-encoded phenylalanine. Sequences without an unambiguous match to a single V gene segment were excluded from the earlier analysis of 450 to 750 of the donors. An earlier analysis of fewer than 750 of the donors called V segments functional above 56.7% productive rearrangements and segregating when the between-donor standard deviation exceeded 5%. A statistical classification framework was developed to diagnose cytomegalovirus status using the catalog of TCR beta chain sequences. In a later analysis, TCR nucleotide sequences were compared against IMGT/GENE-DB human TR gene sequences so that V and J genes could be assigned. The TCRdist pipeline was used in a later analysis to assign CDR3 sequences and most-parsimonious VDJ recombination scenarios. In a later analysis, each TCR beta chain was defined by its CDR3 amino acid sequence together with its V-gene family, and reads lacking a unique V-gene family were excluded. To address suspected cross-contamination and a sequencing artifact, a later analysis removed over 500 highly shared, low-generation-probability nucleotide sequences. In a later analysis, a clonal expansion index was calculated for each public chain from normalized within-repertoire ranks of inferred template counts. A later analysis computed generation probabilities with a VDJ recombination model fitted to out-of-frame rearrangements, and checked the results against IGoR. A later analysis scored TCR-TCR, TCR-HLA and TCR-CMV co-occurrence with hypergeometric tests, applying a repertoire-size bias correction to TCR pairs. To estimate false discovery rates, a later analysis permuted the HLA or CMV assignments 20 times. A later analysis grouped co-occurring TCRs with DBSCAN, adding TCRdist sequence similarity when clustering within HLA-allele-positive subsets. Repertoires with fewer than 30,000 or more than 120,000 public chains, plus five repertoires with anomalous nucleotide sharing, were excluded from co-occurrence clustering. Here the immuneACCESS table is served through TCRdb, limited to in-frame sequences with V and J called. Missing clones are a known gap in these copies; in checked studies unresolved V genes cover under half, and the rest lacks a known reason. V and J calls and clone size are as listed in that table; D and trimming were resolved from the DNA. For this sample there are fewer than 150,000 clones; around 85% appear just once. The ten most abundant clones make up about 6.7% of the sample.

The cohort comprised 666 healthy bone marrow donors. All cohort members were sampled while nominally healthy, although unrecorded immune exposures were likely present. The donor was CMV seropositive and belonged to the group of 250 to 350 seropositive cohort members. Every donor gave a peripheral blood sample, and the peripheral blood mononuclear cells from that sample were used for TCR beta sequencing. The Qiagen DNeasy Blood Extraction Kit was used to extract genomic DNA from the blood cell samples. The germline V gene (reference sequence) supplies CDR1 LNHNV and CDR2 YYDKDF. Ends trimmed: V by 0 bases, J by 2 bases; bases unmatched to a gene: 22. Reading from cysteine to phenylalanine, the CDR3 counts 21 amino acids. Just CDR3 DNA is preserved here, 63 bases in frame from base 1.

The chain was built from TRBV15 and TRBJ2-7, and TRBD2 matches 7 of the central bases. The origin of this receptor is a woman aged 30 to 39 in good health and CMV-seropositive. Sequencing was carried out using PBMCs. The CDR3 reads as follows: CATSRDWSEIASPGTTYEQYF. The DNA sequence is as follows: TGTGCCACCAGCAGAGATTGGTCGGAGATTGCCTCCCCCGGGACTACCTACGAGCAGTACTTC.